These 29 T cell receptor beta chains were all obtained from the same sample, sequenced in a study of blood T cell repertoires in COVID-19. The method was immunoSEQ multiplex PCR; TCRdb's version includes in-frame clones alone and lacks a portion of them. The sample consists of about 62,000 clones, approximately 79% of them appearing once. Source material: peripheral blood. All receptors come from a man in his 60s with acute or convalescent COVID-19.

The chain has TRBV5-1 and TRBJ2-1; no reliable D call. V was pared by 4 bases and J by 0 bases, with 8 bases between. Germline lookup yields CDR1 SGHRS and CDR2 YFSETQ. This CDR3 has 14 amino acids. The CDR3 loop reads CASSQFASYNEQFF. The CDR3 coding sequence is TGCGCCAGCAGCCAGTTTGCCTCCTACAATGAGCAGTTCTTC.

The chain couples TRBV6-5 to TRBJ1-6; D possibly corresponds to TRBD1 (5 bases). Per germline, CDR1 MNHEY and CDR2 SVGAGI. The CDR3 is made up of 13 amino acids. V gave up 6 bases and J gave up 7 bases, with 10 bases separating them. DNA for the CDR3: TGTGCCAGCAGATCGGGACTCAATTCACCCCTCCACTTT. Translating gives CASRSGLNSPLHF.

The CDR3 reads CASSKRDWELFF. For the CDR3, the DNA is TGTGCCAGCAGTAAGAGGGATTGGGAGCTGTTTTTT. The chain links TRBV7-9 to TRBJ2-2; D may be TRBD2 (5 bases). V lost 6 bases and J 9 bases, leaving 11 bases between the germline ends. Germline CDR1 is SEHNR and CDR2 is FQNEAQ (reference sequence). The CDR3 is made up of 12 amino acids.

The table lists this clone with a few counts. V and J are TRBV19 and TRBJ1-2, with 7 bases fitting TRBD1. Looked up from germline, CDR1 is LNHDA and CDR2 is SQIVND (reference sequence). The CDR3 length is 14 residues. The V gene end was trimmed by 4 bases and the J gene end by 3 bases; junction bases not matched to a gene: 5. The CDR3 region is CASSTGQAYYGYTF. CDR3 in DNA: TGTGCCAGTAGTACCGGACAGGCCTACTATGGCTACACCTTC.

The chain employs TRBV10-3 and TRBJ2-2; possibly TRBD1 for D (6 bases). The CDR3 spans 14 residues. Per the germline V gene, CDR1 is ENHRY and CDR2 is SYGVKD. V was pared by 3 bases and J by 4 bases, with 9 bases between. DNA of the CDR3: TGTGCCATCAGTGAAACAGGGCTCACCGGGGAGCTGTTTTTT. Its protein is CAISETGLTGELFF.

This clone was observed a single time. The chain uses TRBV6-6 and TRBJ1-5, with TRBD1 as a possible D gene (6 bases). The CDR3 covers 15 residues. V was clipped by 5 bases and J by 5 bases, with 16 bases between them. Germline lookup yields CDR1 MNHNY and CDR2 SVGAGI (reference sequence). CDR3 in DNA: TGTGCCAGCAGTAATTCCTGGGGGCTCGATCAGCCCCAGCATTTT. It translates to CASSNSWGLDQPQHF.

The CDR3 nucleotides are TGTGCCAGCAGTGCGGGGGAGAGCATTCAGTACTTC. As protein: CASSAGESIQYF. This chain joins TRBV25-1 and TRBJ2-4; D might be TRBD2 (6 bases). CDR3 size: 12 residues. V shed 4 bases and J shed 9 bases, with 10 bases lying between them. In germline, CDR1 is MGHDK, CDR2 SYGVNS.

The chain employs TRBV27 and TRBJ2-7; 11 positions match TRBD2. V lost 6 bases, J lost 2 bases, and 6 bases stayed unmatched. The CDR3 length is 15 residues. From germline, CDR1 is MNHEY and CDR2 SMNVEV (reference sequence). CDR3 sequence: CASSTIAGGPYEQYF. The CDR3 coding sequence is TGTGCCAGCAGCACTATAGCGGGAGGGCCCTACGAGCAGTACTTC.

This chain links TRBV5-1 with TRBJ2-1, with 8 bases identical to TRBD1. This CDR3 region has 17 residues. Trimming removed 1 base from V and 2 bases from J; junction bases left unmatched: 8. CDR1 and CDR2 from the germline V gene are SGHRS and YFSETQ. CDR3 coding DNA: TGCGCCAGCAGCTTGTCTGACAGGGGACACACCTACAATGAGCAGTTCTTC. It translates to CASSLSDRGHTYNEQFF.

J is TRBJ1-5 and V is TRBV5-1; TRBD1 matches at 8 bases. Germline V gene data show CDR1 as SGHRS and CDR2 as YFSETQ. V lost 5 bases and J lost 8; bases outside the gene matches: 6. The CDR3 totals 13 residues. CDR3 DNA: TGCGCCAGCAGGCCGGACAGGGTGGAGCCCCAGCATTTT. Translation: CASRPDRVEPQHF.

The rearrangement links TRBV15 to TRBJ1-5; 8 bases map to TRBD1. CDR1 LNHNV and CDR2 YYDKDF come from the germline V gene (reference sequence). The CDR3 has 17 residues. Unmatched junction bases numbered 13, after V lost 6 bases and J lost 3 bases. The CDR3 loop reads CATRTDRGDAYNQPQHF. The CDR3 DNA reads TGTGCCACCAGGACAGACAGGGGTGACGCGTACAATCAGCCCCAGCATTTT.

This clone was counted a few times. The gene calls are TRBV27 and TRBJ2-3, with 7 bases aligning to TRBD2. The CDR3 is 14 amino acids. The ends lost 8 bases at V and 1 base at J; junction bases unmatched: 6. Germline assignment: CDR1 MNHEY and CDR2 SMNVEV (reference sequence). CDR3 coding DNA: TGTGCCAGCGGGAGCGGGATGGGCACAGATACGCAGTATTTT. Its translation is CASGSGMGTDTQYF.

The rearrangement links TRBV7-3 to TRBJ1-6; 8 bases agree with TRBD1. Germline-derived CDR1 and CDR2 are SGHTA and FQGTGA. This CDR3 is built from 15 residues. The junction had 2 bases not matched to a gene; V was cut back by 1 base and J by 6 bases. The CDR3 here is CASSLNTGGNSPLHF. CDR3 DNA sequence: TGTGCCAGCAGCTTAAACACAGGGGGTAATTCACCCCTCCACTTT.

V usage is TRBV7-9 and J usage is TRBJ2-7; the match to TRBD1 covers 9 bases. Germline assignment: CDR1 SEHNR and CDR2 FQNEAQ (reference sequence). The ends lost 3 bases at V and 6 bases at J; junction bases unmatched: 6. The CDR3 has 14 residues. The CDR3, as DNA: TGTGCCAGCAGCTTCGGAGACAGGGGGACCGAGCAGTACTTC. Amino acids: CASSFGDRGTEQYF.

The rearrangement joins TRBV7-6 to TRBJ2-2, with TRBD2 identical over 12 bases. The CDR3 is made up of 18 amino acids. Per the germline V gene, CDR1 is SGHVS and CDR2 is FNYEAQ. V trimming: 1 base; J trimming: 2 bases; junction bases outside the gene matches: 5. CDR3 sequence (DNA): TGTGCCAGCAGCTTAGTTCCTAGCGGGAGGGCCAACACCGGGGAGCTGTTTTTT. It translates to CASSLVPSGRANTGELFF. Full variable domain (remainder filled in from reference TRBV7-6 and TRBJ2-2): GAGVSQSPRYKVTKRGQDVALRCDPISGHVSLYWYRQALGQGPEFLTYFNYEAQQDKSGLPNDRFSAERPEGSISTLTIQRTEQRDSAMYRCASSLVPSGRANTGELFFGEGSRLTVL.

The rearrangement links TRBV19 to TRBJ1-4, with a possible D match to TRBD1 (5 bases). V lost 9 bases, J lost 0 bases, and 11 bases lay in between. The CDR3 sequence is 14 residues long. The germline V gene encodes CDR1 LNHDA and CDR2 SQIVND (reference sequence). CDR3 nucleotide sequence: TGTGCCAGCTCTACAGGTGCAACTAATGAAAAACTGTTTTTT. Translation: CASSTGATNEKLFF.

This sequence joins TRBV7-2 and TRBJ2-5; 8 bases match TRBD2. This CDR3 is built from 16 residues. V was clipped by 4 bases and J by 5 bases; unmatched bases: 12. Germline V gene data show CDR1 as SGHTA and CDR2 as FQGNSA. Written as DNA, the CDR3 is TGTGCCAGCAGCTCCGACACTAGCGGCGAGGGGGAGACCCAGTACTTC. Encoded protein: CASSSDTSGEGETQYF.

V is TRBV20-1 and J is TRBJ1-6, with 11 nucleotides matching TRBD1. Per germline, CDR1 DFQATT and CDR2 SNEGSKA (reference sequence). Trimming took 6 bases from V and 6 from J; bases not matched to a gene: 7. CDR3 length: 15 residues. In nucleotides, the CDR3 is TGCAGTGCCAGTCCCGGGACAGGGGGTAATTCACCCCTCCACTTT. This encodes CSASPGTGGNSPLHF.

J is TRBJ2-3 and V is TRBV4-2, with 11 bases lining up with TRBD2. The CDR3 has 16 residues. The germline V gene encodes CDR1 LGHNA and CDR2 YNFKEQ. Losses at the gene ends were 3 bases for V and 7 bases for J; bases not matched to a gene: 9. CDR3 coding DNA: TGTGCCAGCAGCCAGCTCGGGACTAGCGGTTTTCATACGCAGTATTTT. It translates to CASSQLGTSGFHTQYF.

This clone was seen a handful of times. V and J are TRBV27 and TRBJ2-1, with 12 bases identical to TRBD2. Germline V gene sequence: CDR1 MNHEY, CDR2 SMNVEV (reference sequence). The CDR3 runs 15 residues. The V and J ends lost 5 bases and 8 bases, in that order; junction bases with no gene match: 7. CDR3 in amino acids: CASSRVLAGGDEQFF. Here the CDR3 DNA reads TGTGCCAGCAGTAGAGTACTAGCGGGAGGAGATGAGCAGTTCTTC.

The V and J genes are TRBV21-1 and TRBJ2-1; the table's D call of TRBD1 was not tested on the DNA. TRBV21-1 is a pseudogene. There are 14 residues in the CDR3. This CDR3 is CASSSFGQAHEQFF. CDR3 sequence (DNA): TGTGCCAGCAGCAGCTTCGGACAGGCGCATGAGCAGTTCTTC.

This sequence joins TRBV12-3 or TRBV12-4 and TRBJ1-1; D is perhaps TRBD1 (5 bases). The CDR3 covers 11 residues. V was pared by 7 bases and J by 5 bases, with 8 bases between. The CDR3 sequence: CASIGVTEAFF. As DNA, the CDR3 is TGTGCCAGCATAGGGGTTACTGAAGCTTTCTTT.

The genes are TRBV7-6 and TRBJ1-2; D is perhaps TRBD1 (5 bases). Trimming stripped 2 bases from V and 1 base from J, with 29 bases between. This CDR3 contains 21 residues. Germline CDR1 and CDR2: SGHVS and FNYEAQ. CDR3 nucleotide sequence: TGTGCCAGCAGCTTATTCTCCGCCGGGGGTAAGGACACGGTCCTTAACTATGGCTACACCTTC. Its protein product is CASSLFSAGGKDTVLNYGYTF.

The chain uses TRBV7-8 and TRBJ1-4, with a possible D match to TRBD1 (5 bases). The CDR3 length is 14 residues. Germline loops: CDR1 SGHVS, CDR2 FQNEAQ. V lost 2 bases, J lost 11 bases, and 15 bases lay in between. The CDR3 DNA sequence: TGTGCCAGCAGCTTAATGGGCGGGGGAGGGAAACTGTTTTTT. It is translated as CASSLMGGGGKLFF.

This clone appeared once. The CDR3 loop is CASSLQAGGIGELFF. The DNA for the CDR3 is TGTGCCAGCAGCTTACAGGCAGGGGGCATCGGGGAGCTGTTTTTT. The chain recombines TRBV7-3 with TRBJ2-2, with 8 bases matching TRBD1. Germline lookup yields CDR1 SGHTA and CDR2 FQGTGA. The CDR3 covers 15 residues. V lost 2 bases to trimming and J lost 7 bases; unmatched junction nucleotides: 6.

The rearrangement uses TRBV5-1 and TRBJ2-2, with D maybe TRBD2 (5 bases). V lost 6 bases and J lost 3, with 9 bases in between. The CDR3 totals 13 residues. Germline CDR1 and CDR2: SGHRS and YFSETQ. The CDR3 sequence: CASNEGYTGELFF. For the CDR3, the DNA is TGCGCCAGCAATGAGGGCTACACCGGGGAGCTGTTTTTT. The complete variable domain, with remaining parts taken from reference TRBV5-1 and TRBJ2-2, reads KAGVTQTPRYLIKTRGQQVTLSCSPISGHRSVSWYQQTPGQGLQFLFEYFSETQRNKGNFPGRFSGRQFSNSRSEMNVSTLELGDSALYLCASNEGYTGELFFGEGSRLTVL.

The chain carries TRBV7-3 and TRBJ2-1; D is uncertain. The CDR3 spans 13 residues. Trimming removed 6 bases at V and 4 bases at J, with 10 bases between. Germline V gene lookup returns CDR1 SGHTA and CDR2 FQGTGA. The chain's CDR3 is CASSLGNYNEQFF. The CDR3 nucleotides read TGTGCCAGCAGTTTGGGCAATTACAATGAGCAGTTCTTC.

The genes are TRBV7-8 and TRBJ2-2, with 9 bases identical to TRBD1. The CDR3 loop spans 15 amino acids. Germline assignment: CDR1 SGHVS and CDR2 FQNEAQ. With 5 bases clipped from V and 5 bases from J, the junction kept 6 bases outside the gene matches. The CDR3 sequence: CASSKQGAETGELFF. CDR3 in DNA: TGTGCCAGCAGCAAACAGGGGGCAGAAACCGGGGAGCTGTTTTTT.

This clone was seen a handful of times. This chain connects TRBV29-1 to TRBJ2-7, with a tentative D call TRBD2 (7 bases). Trimming pared 2 bases from V and 4 bases from J, leaving 15 bases between. The germline V gene has CDR1 SQVTM and CDR2 ANQGSEA. CDR3 size: 14 residues. The CDR3 bases are TGCAGCGTTGAATTGCGGGGGCAAGAATACGAGCAGTACTTC. It is translated as CSVELRGQEYEQYF.